This T cell receptor (beta chain) was captured by sequencing in a study of blood T cells in healthy people across ages. Broader study findings: Conclusively comparing naive with antigen-experienced cells was impossible with unsorted PBMCs. The long-lived group displayed more naive CD4+ cells, plus higher diversity, than the aged donors did.

The CDR3 contains 16 residues. Germline loops: CDR1 SEHNR, CDR2 FQNEAQ (reference sequence). Then a second PCR, running roughly 7 to 12 cycles, was carried out with a sample-barcoded 5' primer and a J-beta primer mix. All cDNA molecules were each tagged by a template-switch adaptor with 12 random nucleotides. TCRdb used MiXCR to reprocess the 5' RACE reads, holding one entry per CDR3 protein. The sample yields approximately 690,000 distinct CDR3 sequences, 40% to 45% seen once. A note on this clonotype: Its target is unknown. At one end, the junction sequence differs from germline, possibly due to a read error.

The sequencing sample was made of blood. This receptor was taken from a man aged 80 or over in good health. The chain joins TRBV7-9 to TRBJ2-3; D is perhaps TRBD2 (5 bases). CDR3: CVSSNPRARTTDTQYF. In DNA form, the CDR3 reads TGTGTCAGCAGCAATCCGCGGGCTAGAACCACAGATACGCAGTATTTT.